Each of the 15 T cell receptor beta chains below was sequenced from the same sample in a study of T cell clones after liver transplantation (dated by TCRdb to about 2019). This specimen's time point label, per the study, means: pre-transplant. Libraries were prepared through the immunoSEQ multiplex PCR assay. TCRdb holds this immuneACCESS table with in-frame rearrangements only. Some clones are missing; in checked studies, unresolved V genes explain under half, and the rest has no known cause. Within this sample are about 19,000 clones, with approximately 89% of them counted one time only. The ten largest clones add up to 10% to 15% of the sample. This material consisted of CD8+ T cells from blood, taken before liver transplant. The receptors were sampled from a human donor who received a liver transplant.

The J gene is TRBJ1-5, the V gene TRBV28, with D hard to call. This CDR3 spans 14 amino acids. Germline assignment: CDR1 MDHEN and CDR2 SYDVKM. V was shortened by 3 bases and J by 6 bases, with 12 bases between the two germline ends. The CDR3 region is CASSFGLHTQPQHF. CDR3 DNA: TGTGCCAGCAGTTTCGGGCTGCACACTCAGCCCCAGCATTTT.

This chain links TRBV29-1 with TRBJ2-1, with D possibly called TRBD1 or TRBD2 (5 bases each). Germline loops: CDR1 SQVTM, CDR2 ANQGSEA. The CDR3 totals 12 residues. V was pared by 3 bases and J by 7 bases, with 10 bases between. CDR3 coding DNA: TGCAGCGTTGATTTAGGGACGAATGAGCAGTTCTTC. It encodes CSVDLGTNEQFF.

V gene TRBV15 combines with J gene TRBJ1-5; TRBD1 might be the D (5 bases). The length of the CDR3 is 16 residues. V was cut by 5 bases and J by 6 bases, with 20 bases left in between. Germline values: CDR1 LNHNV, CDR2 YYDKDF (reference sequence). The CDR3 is CATSESRALRGQPQHF. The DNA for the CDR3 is TGTGCCACCAGCGAGAGCAGGGCGTTACGAGGTCAGCCCCAGCATTTT.

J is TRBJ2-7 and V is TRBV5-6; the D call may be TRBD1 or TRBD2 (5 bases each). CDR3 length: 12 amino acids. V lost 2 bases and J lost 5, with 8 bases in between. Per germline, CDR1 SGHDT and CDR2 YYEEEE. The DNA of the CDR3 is TGTGCCAGCAGCTTCGGGACCCACGAGCAGTACTTC. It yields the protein CASSFGTHEQYF. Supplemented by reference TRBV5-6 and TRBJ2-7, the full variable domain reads DAGVTQSPTHLIKTRGQQVTLRCSPKSGHDTVSWYQQALGQGPQFIFQYYEEEERQRGNFPDRFSGHQFPNYSSELNVNALLLGDSALYLCASSFGTHEQYFGPGTRLTVT.

CDR3: CASSFFLQERATEAFF. CDR3 DNA: TGTGCCAGCAGCTTTTTCTTACAGGAACGTGCCACTGAAGCTTTCTTT. V gene TRBV5-4 combines with J gene TRBJ1-1; tentative D call: TRBD1 (5 bases). The CDR3 has 16 residues. From germline, CDR1 is SGHNT and CDR2 YYREEE (reference sequence). V was cut by 2 bases and J by 4 bases, with 18 bases left in between. The full variable domain, rest sourced from reference TRBV5-4 and TRBJ1-1, is ETGVTQSPTHLIKTRGQQVTLRCSSQSGHNTVSWYQQALGQGPQFIFQYYREEENGRGNFPPRFSGLQFPNYSSELNVNALELDDSALYLCASSFFLQERATEAFFGQGTRLTVV.

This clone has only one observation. CDR3 DNA sequence: TGTGCCAGCAGTTTAGCCCTCTTCTACGAGCAGTACTTC. Protein: CASSLALFYEQYF. V is TRBV28 and J is TRBJ2-7; D not certain. V gave up 2 bases and J gave up 3 bases, with 8 bases separating them. Per the germline V gene, CDR1 is MDHEN and CDR2 is SYDVKM. This CDR3 comprises 13 residues.

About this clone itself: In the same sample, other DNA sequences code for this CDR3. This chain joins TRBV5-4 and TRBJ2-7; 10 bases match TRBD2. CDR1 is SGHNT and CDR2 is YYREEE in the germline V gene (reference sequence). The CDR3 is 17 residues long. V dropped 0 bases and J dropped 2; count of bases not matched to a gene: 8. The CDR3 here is CASSLGGLAGATYEQYF. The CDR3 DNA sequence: TGTGCCAGCAGCTTGGGCGGGCTAGCGGGAGCCACCTACGAGCAGTACTTC.

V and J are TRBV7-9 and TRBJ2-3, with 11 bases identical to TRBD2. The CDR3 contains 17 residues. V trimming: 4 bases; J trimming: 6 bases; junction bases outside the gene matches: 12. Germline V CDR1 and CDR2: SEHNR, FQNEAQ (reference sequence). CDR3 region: CASSSETSGDLSDTQYF. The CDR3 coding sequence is TGTGCCAGCAGCTCCGAGACTAGCGGGGACCTCTCGGATACGCAGTATTTT.

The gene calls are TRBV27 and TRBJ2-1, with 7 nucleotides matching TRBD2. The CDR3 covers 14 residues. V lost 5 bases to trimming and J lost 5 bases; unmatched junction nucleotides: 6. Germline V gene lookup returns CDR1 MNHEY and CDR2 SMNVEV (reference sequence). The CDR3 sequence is CASSAGLGNNEQFF. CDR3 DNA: TGTGCCAGCAGTGCCGGACTAGGGAACAATGAGCAGTTCTTC.

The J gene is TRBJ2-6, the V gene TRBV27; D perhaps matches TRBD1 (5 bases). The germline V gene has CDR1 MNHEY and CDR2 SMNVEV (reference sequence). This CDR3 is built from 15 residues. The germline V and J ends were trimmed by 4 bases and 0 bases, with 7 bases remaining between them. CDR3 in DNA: TGTGCCAGCAGTTCAACAGGCTCTGGGGCCAACGTCCTGACTTTC. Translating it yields CASSSTGSGANVLTF. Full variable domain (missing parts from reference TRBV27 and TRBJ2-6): EAQVTQNPRYLITVTGKKLTVTCSQNMNHEYMSWYRQDPGLGLRQIYYSMNVEVTDKGDVPEGYKVSRKEKRNFPLILESPSPNQTSLYFCASSSTGSGANVLTFGAGSRLTVL.

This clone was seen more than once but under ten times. The CDR3 DNA sequence: TGCGCCAGCAGGGGGGTATCTCAAGAGACCCAGTACTTC. This translates into CASRGVSQETQYF. The chain employs TRBV5-1 and TRBJ2-5; the D gene could be TRBD1 or TRBD2 (5 bases each). The CDR3 is 13 amino acids. Germline V gene data show CDR1 as SGHRS and CDR2 as YFSETQ. The V end lost 5 bases, the J end lost 2 bases, and 10 bases lay between the germline ends. Filled out from reference TRBV5-1 and TRBJ2-5, the complete variable domain reads KAGVTQTPRYLIKTRGQQVTLSCSPISGHRSVSWYQQTPGQGLQFLFEYFSETQRNKGNFPGRFSGRQFSNSRSEMNVSTLELGDSALYLCASRGVSQETQYFGPGTRLLVL.

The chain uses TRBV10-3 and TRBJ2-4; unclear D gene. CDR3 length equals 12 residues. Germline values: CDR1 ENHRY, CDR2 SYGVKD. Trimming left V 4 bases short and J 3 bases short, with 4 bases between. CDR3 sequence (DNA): TGTGCCATCAGTGTTGACAAAAACATTCAGTACTTC. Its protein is CAISVDKNIQYF.

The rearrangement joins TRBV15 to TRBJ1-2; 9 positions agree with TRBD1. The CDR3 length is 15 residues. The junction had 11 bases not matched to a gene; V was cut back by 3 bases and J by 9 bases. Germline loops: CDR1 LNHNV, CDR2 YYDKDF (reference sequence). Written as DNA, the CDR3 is TGTGCCACCAGCAGTGCACCGGGACAGGGTGATCGCTACACCTTC. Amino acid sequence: CATSSAPGQGDRYTF.

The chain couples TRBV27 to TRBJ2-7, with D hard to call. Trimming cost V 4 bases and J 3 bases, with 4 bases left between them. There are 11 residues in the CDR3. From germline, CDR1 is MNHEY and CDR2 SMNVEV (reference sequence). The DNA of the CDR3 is TGTGCCAGCAGTTGGGGCTACGAGCAGTACTTC. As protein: CASSWGYEQYF.

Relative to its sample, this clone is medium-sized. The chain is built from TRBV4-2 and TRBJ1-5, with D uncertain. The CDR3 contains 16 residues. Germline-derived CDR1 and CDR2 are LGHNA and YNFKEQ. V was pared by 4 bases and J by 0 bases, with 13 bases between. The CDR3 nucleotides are TGTGCCAGCAGCCGCACGGACGGAGATAGCAATCAGCCCCAGCATTTT. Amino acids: CASSRTDGDSNQPQHF.